These 30 T cell receptor beta chains were sequenced from one sample in a study of cytomegalovirus exposure and HLA in healthy donors. Both 60 Vbeta primers and 13 Jbeta primers went into the PCR. The repertoire was sequenced with immunoSEQ multiplex PCR; TCRdb's copy has only in-frame clones and lacks some. The table has roughly 200,000 clones, about 13% seen once. The sequencing sample was made of PBMCs. Source of these receptors: a man aged 50-60 years in good health and CMV-seropositive.

This clone was counted a few times. The rearrangement joins TRBV29-1 to TRBJ2-1, with 12 positions matching TRBD2. The CDR3 extends over 13 amino acids. V lost 4 bases and J lost 6; bases outside the gene matches: 1. The germline V gene has CDR1 SQVTM and CDR2 ANQGSEA. Here the CDR3 reads CSVGGLAGNEQFF. CDR3 nucleotides: TGCAGCGTTGGGGGACTAGCGGGCAATGAGCAGTTCTTC.

The chain uses TRBV6-1 and TRBJ1-2; D not resolved. Germline values: CDR1 MNHNS, CDR2 SASEGT. The CDR3 is 14 amino acids. V lost 10 bases to trimming and J lost 0 bases, with 15 bases between them. CDR3 nucleotides: TGTGCCACCTCAATTGACCTAGCTAACTATGGCTACACCTTC. Amino acids: CATSIDLANYGYTF.

This clone was seen more than once but under ten times. The V gene is TRBV5-1, the J gene TRBJ1-6; TRBD1 agrees at 7 bases. V dropped 3 bases and J dropped 7; count of bases not matched to a gene: 4. CDR1 and CDR2 (germline): SGHRS, YFSETQ. This CDR3 has 14 residues. CDR3 nucleotide sequence: TGCGCCAGCAGCTACATACAGGGGAATTCACCCCTCCACTTT. Amino acids: CASSYIQGNSPLHF.

Here the CDR3 DNA reads TGCGCCAGCAGCCAAGAGGCCACAGGGGGGGCCTATGGCTACACCTTC. It yields the protein CASSQEATGGAYGYTF. This rearrangement joins TRBV4-3 to TRBJ1-2, with 8 bases identical to TRBD1. Germline assignment: CDR1 LGHNA and CDR2 YSLEER. V gave up 0 bases and J gave up 4 bases; unmatched junction bases: 7. The CDR3 is 16 amino acids.

This clone has more than one count but fewer than ten. The chain is built from TRBV5-1 and TRBJ2-5; maybe TRBD2 (6 bases). Trimming cost V 3 bases and J 5 bases, with 17 bases left between them. Germline-derived CDR1 and CDR2 are SGHRS and YFSETQ. The CDR3 runs 15 residues. CDR3 bases: TGCGCCAGCAGCTCTGGAGGGGTAGGGTCGGAGACCCAGTACTTC. This gives the protein CASSSGGVGSETQYF.

This rearrangement joins TRBV29-1 to TRBJ1-1, with 7 positions matching TRBD1. Germline CDR1 reads SQVTM; CDR2 reads ANQGSEA. The length of the CDR3 is 13 residues. V was clipped by 7 bases and J by 0 bases; unmatched bases: 5. CDR3 amino acids: CSGRQGLNTEAFF. The CDR3 coding sequence is TGCAGCGGAAGACAGGGCTTGAACACTGAAGCTTTCTTT.

The rearrangement links TRBV6-1 to TRBJ1-3, with 9 bases that match TRBD1. V lost 1 base and J lost 10; bases outside the gene matches: 5. The CDR3 has 14 residues. Germline V lookup: CDR1 MNHNS, CDR2 SASEGT. This CDR3 reads CASSEVGTGLTIYF. Written as DNA, the CDR3 is TGTGCCAGCAGTGAAGTAGGGACAGGGTTAACCATATATTTT.

The chain recombines TRBV7-2 with TRBJ2-7, with 10 bases aligning to TRBD2. The CDR3 extends over 16 amino acids. The trim removed 1 base at V and 2 bases at J, leaving 5 bases unmatched. From germline, CDR1 is SGHTA and CDR2 FQGNSA. The CDR3 is CASSLDSGGPAYEQYF. CDR3 in DNA: TGTGCCAGCAGCTTAGATAGCGGGGGGCCCGCCTACGAGCAGTACTTC. The full variable domain, in which reference TRBV7-2 and TRBJ2-7 provide the parts outside the CDR3, is GAGVSQSPSNKVTEKGKDVELRCDPISGHTALYWYRQSLGQGLEFLIYFQGNSAPDKSGLPSDRFSAERTGGSVSTLTIQRTQQEDSAVYLCASSLDSGGPAYEQYFGPGTRLTVT.

A few counts support this clone. This CDR3 is CASSPRTDTSWTDTQYF. CDR3 DNA sequence: TGTGCCAGCAGCCCCCGGACTGACACATCGTGGACAGATACGCAGTATTTT. The V call is TRBV7-3, the J call TRBJ2-3, with D possibly TRBD2 on 5 matching bases. The germline gives CDR1 SGHTA, CDR2 FQGTGA. The CDR3 has 17 residues. V shed 5 bases and J shed 3 bases, with 21 bases lying between them. The full variable domain, rest sourced from reference TRBV7-3 and TRBJ2-3, is GAGVSQTPSNKVTEKGKYVELRCDPISGHTALYWYRQSLGQGPEFLIYFQGTGAADDSGLPNDRFFAVRPEGSVSTLKIQRTERGDSAVYLCASSPRTDTSWTDTQYFGPGTRLTVL.

In its sample, this clone was seen a few times. The chain has TRBV7-2 and TRBJ2-7; unclear D gene. Germline assignment: CDR1 SGHTA and CDR2 FQGNSA. CDR3 size: 14 residues. The V end was cut by 2 bases, the J end by 0 bases, with 8 bases between. The CDR3 region is CASSLPFSSYEQYF. As DNA, the CDR3 is TGTGCCAGCAGCTTACCTTTTAGCTCCTACGAGCAGTACTTC. Using reference TRBV7-2 and TRBJ2-7 for the parts outside the CDR3, the full variable domain is GAGVSQSPSNKVTEKGKDVELRCDPISGHTALYWYRQSLGQGLEFLIYFQGNSAPDKSGLPSDRFSAERTGGSVSTLTIQRTQQEDSAVYLCASSLPFSSYEQYFGPGTRLTVT.

The chain carries TRBV5-1 and TRBJ2-5; 8 bases are a match to TRBD1. Germline assignment: CDR1 SGHRS and CDR2 YFSETQ. The length of the CDR3 is 15 residues. V trimming: 3 bases; J trimming: 2 bases; junction bases outside the gene matches: 6. CDR3 nucleotide sequence: TGCGCCAGCAGCTCTTACAGGGGGGAACAAGAGACCCAGTACTTC. Amino acids: CASSSYRGEQETQYF.

The chain employs TRBV4-1 and TRBJ2-5; 9 bases map to TRBD1. Per germline, CDR1 MGHRA and CDR2 YSYEKL. This CDR3 is built from 15 residues. Trimming took 4 bases from V and 4 from J; bases not matched to a gene: 7. CDR3 sequence reads: CASSPAGQGIETQYF. The CDR3 coding sequence is TGCGCCAGCAGCCCAGCGGGACAGGGTATAGAGACCCAGTACTTC.

The chain links TRBV2 to TRBJ2-1, with D maybe TRBD1 (6 bases). Trimming left V 10 bases short and J 0 bases short, with 10 bases between. This CDR3 has 13 residues. Germline CDR1 and CDR2: SNHLY and FYNNEI. In DNA, the CDR3 is TGTGCCATTCAACAGGGCTCCTACAATGAGCAGTTCTTC. Protein sequence: CAIQQGSYNEQFF.

The gene calls are TRBV10-3 and TRBJ2-5; maybe TRBD2 (5 bases). The CDR3 contains 12 residues. CDR1 and CDR2 (germline): ENHRY, SYGVKD. Between the trimmed V and J ends, which lost 7 bases and 5 bases, there was a span of 11 bases. The CDR3 coding sequence is TGTGCCATCATGGCCCCGGGGGAGACCCAGTACTTC. This encodes CAIMAPGETQYF.

This clone came up a few times. J is TRBJ2-6 and V is TRBV18, with D unresolved. The CDR3 has 15 residues. Germline loops: CDR1 KGHSH, CDR2 LQKENI. V lost 3 bases to trimming and J lost 1 base, with 7 bases between them. In nucleotides, the CDR3 is TGTGCCAGCTCACCGGCGGTATCTGGGGCCAACGTCCTGACTTTC. Protein: CASSPAVSGANVLTF.

J is TRBJ1-2 and V is TRBV2, with 9 bases that match TRBD1. This CDR3 has 16 amino acids. Germline V CDR1 and CDR2: SNHLY, FYNNEI. The V and J ends lost 1 base and 7 bases, in that order; junction bases with no gene match: 10. The CDR3, as DNA: TGTGCCAGCAGTGAAGAGGCGTCGGACAGGGGTTTTGGCTACACCTTC. Translating gives CASSEEASDRGFGYTF.

The chain's CDR3 is CASRDWWKSPLHF. CDR3 sequence (DNA): TGTGCCAGCCGCGACTGGTGGAAATCACCCCTCCACTTT. This chain uses TRBV6-1 with TRBJ1-6; D unresolved. V was cut by 8 bases and J by 10 bases, with 15 bases left in between. Germline CDR1 is MNHNS and CDR2 is SASEGT. This CDR3 comprises 13 residues.

The chain carries TRBV5-1 and TRBJ2-7, with 8 bases identical to TRBD1. This CDR3 spans 14 amino acids. Per germline, CDR1 SGHRS and CDR2 YFSETQ. V dropped 0 bases and J dropped 4; count of bases not matched to a gene: 3. CDR3 region: CASSLAGQVYEQYF. The CDR3 DNA reads TGCGCCAGCAGCTTGGCGGGACAGGTTTACGAGCAGTACTTC. The full variable domain, completed using reference TRBV5-1 and TRBJ2-7, is KAGVTQTPRYLIKTRGQQVTLSCSPISGHRSVSWYQQTPGQGLQFLFEYFSETQRNKGNFPGRFSGRQFSNSRSEMNVSTLELGDSALYLCASSLAGQVYEQYFGPGTRLTVT.

The chain combines TRBV5-6 with TRBJ2-7, with D maybe TRBD2 (5 bases). Germline CDR1 SGHDT, CDR2 YYEEEE. The V end lost 4 bases, the J end lost 6 bases, and 20 bases lay between the germline ends. The length of the CDR3 is 15 residues. The CDR3 sequence is CASSDLGLLGSEQYF. The CDR3 bases are TGTGCCAGCAGCGATTTGGGGTTACTGGGGAGCGAGCAGTACTTC.

This clone was found a few times. The chain is built from TRBV4-1 and TRBJ1-5; no firm D call. Germline V gene data show CDR1 as MGHRA and CDR2 as YSYEKL. The CDR3 is 14 amino acids. With 0 bases removed from V and 2 bases from J, the gap between germline ends came to 5 bases. CDR3 sequence reads: CASSQDAGNQPQHF. For the CDR3, the DNA is TGCGCCAGCAGCCAAGACGCAGGCAATCAGCCCCAGCATTTT.

This clone was found a few times. V is TRBV7-9 and J is TRBJ1-3; no clear D. V was pared by 3 bases and J by 4 bases, with 10 bases between. Germline-derived CDR1 and CDR2 are SEHNR and FQNEAQ (reference sequence). The CDR3 has 14 amino acids. The chain's CDR3 is CASSLAQQGNTIYF. The CDR3, as DNA: TGTGCCAGCAGCTTGGCACAGCAAGGAAACACCATATATTTT.

The rearrangement joins TRBV5-5 to TRBJ1-4; perhaps TRBD1 as D (6 bases). V lost 4 bases and J 2 bases, leaving 15 bases between the germline ends. Germline V gene sequence: CDR1 SGHKS, CDR2 YYEKEE (reference sequence). There are 16 residues in the CDR3. The CDR3 sequence is CASSRTPTGTNEKLFF. CDR3 nucleotides: TGTGCCAGCAGCCGGACGCCTACAGGGACTAATGAAAAACTGTTTTTT.

V usage is TRBV5-1 and J usage is TRBJ2-7, with 8 bases lining up with TRBD1. From germline, CDR1 is SGHRS and CDR2 YFSETQ. The CDR3 spans 15 residues. With V trimmed by 4 bases and J by 5 bases, 11 bases remained unmatched. Here the CDR3 reads CASSLYGQGNDEQYV. Here the CDR3 DNA reads TGCGCCAGCAGCCTTTACGGACAGGGTAACGACGAGCAGTACGTC.

This clone was counted a few times. V is TRBV30 and J is TRBJ2-6, with 9 bases aligning to TRBD1. Losses at the gene ends were 3 bases for V and 2 bases for J; bases not matched to a gene: 5. The CDR3 runs to 16 residues. CDR1 and CDR2 from the germline V gene are GTSNPN and SVGIG (reference sequence). Written as DNA, the CDR3 is TGTGCCTGGAGGGGGACAGGGAATACTGGGGCCAACGTCCTGACTTTC. Translating gives CAWRGTGNTGANVLTF.

In this sample, this clone turned up a few times. This chain joins TRBV6-5 and TRBJ1-1, with TRBD1 matching 7 bases. Germline values: CDR1 MNHEY, CDR2 SVGAGI. Trimming cost V 5 bases and J 0 bases; bases outside gene matches: 6. The CDR3 covers 15 residues. CDR3 DNA: TGTGCCAGCAGTGCTGCCGGGACAGTGAACACTGAAGCTTTCTTT. It codes for CASSAAGTVNTEAFF.

The CDR3 DNA reads as TGTGCCAGCAGTCCTTACAGGGGGCGAAGGAATGGCTACACCTTC. Translated, it gives CASSPYRGRRNGYTF. The rearrangement links TRBV6-5 to TRBJ1-2; 9 nucleotides align to TRBD1. With V trimmed by 5 bases and J by 6 bases, 10 bases remained unmatched. The CDR3 sequence is 15 residues long. CDR1 and CDR2 from the germline V gene are MNHEY and SVGAGI.

V and J are TRBV7-7 and TRBJ2-3, with unresolved D. Germline-derived CDR1 and CDR2 are SSHAT and FNYEAQ (reference sequence). V was trimmed by 1 base and J by 0 bases, leaving 8 bases between them. This CDR3 is 15 amino acids long. CDR3 residues: CASSLDTTSTDTQYF. The CDR3 DNA is TGTGCCAGCAGCTTAGATACGACTAGCACAGATACGCAGTATTTT.

This clone was observed a handful of times. The rearrangement joins TRBV5-6 to TRBJ2-4, with 7 bases aligning to TRBD1. The CDR3 length is 13 residues. Germline V gene lookup returns CDR1 SGHDT and CDR2 YYEEEE. Trimming at V came to 5 bases and at J to 8 bases, leaving 7 bases not matched to a gene. CDR3 sequence: CASRRQGGDIQYF. The CDR3 DNA follows: TGTGCCAGCAGACGACAGGGTGGAGACATTCAGTACTTC.

The chain is built from TRBV19 and TRBJ1-1, with 8 bases aligning to TRBD1. The CDR3 runs 16 residues. Unmatched junction bases numbered 9, after V lost 4 bases and J lost 2 bases. Germline V lookup: CDR1 LNHDA, CDR2 SQIVND (reference sequence). This chain's CDR3 is CASSTLTGASNTEAFF. CDR3 sequence (DNA): TGTGCCAGTAGTACCTTGACAGGGGCCTCCAACACTGAAGCTTTCTTT.

This clone showed up just a few times. The V call is TRBV28, the J call TRBJ1-2, with D hard to call. V lost 6 bases, J lost 4 bases, and 18 bases lay in between. The CDR3 is 15 residues long. CDR1 MDHEN and CDR2 SYDVKM come from the germline V gene. CDR3 in DNA: TGTGCCAGCAGACCACCGGGCTCTGGAGGCTATGGCTACACCTTC. Encoded protein: CASRPPGSGGYGYTF.